This TCR beta chain was captured in a study of cytomegalovirus exposure and HLA in healthy donors. This clone has more than one count but fewer than ten. Its target is not known. Compared with germline, one end of the junction differs, possibly owing to a read error. Findings and limits, study-wide: Clonal expansion, a later analysis showed, was greater in HLA-associated TCR beta chains than in equally common others.

Researchers ran the PCR with 60 Vbeta and 13 Jbeta primers. The method was immunoSEQ multiplex PCR; TCRdb's version includes in-frame clones alone and lacks a portion of them. In the table there are over 150,000 clones, over 60% of which are singletons. This clonotype originated in a woman younger than 45 in good health and CMV-seronegative. Sequencing was carried out using PBMCs.

CDR3 protein: CSSSSRHLTEAFF. CDR3 in DNA: TGTTCCAGCAGCTCCAGACACCTCACTGAAGCTTTCTTT. V and J are TRBV7-9 and TRBJ1-1, with no clear D. The CDR3 sequence is 13 residues long. From germline, CDR1 is SEHNR and CDR2 FQNEAQ (reference sequence). The variable domain in full, completed from reference TRBV7-9 and TRBJ1-1, reads DTGVSQNPRHKITKRGQNVTFRCDPISEHNRLYWYRQTLGQGPEFLTYFQNEAQLEKSRLLSDRFSAERPKGSFSTLEIQRTEQGDSAMYLCSSSSRHLTEAFFGQGTRLTVV.